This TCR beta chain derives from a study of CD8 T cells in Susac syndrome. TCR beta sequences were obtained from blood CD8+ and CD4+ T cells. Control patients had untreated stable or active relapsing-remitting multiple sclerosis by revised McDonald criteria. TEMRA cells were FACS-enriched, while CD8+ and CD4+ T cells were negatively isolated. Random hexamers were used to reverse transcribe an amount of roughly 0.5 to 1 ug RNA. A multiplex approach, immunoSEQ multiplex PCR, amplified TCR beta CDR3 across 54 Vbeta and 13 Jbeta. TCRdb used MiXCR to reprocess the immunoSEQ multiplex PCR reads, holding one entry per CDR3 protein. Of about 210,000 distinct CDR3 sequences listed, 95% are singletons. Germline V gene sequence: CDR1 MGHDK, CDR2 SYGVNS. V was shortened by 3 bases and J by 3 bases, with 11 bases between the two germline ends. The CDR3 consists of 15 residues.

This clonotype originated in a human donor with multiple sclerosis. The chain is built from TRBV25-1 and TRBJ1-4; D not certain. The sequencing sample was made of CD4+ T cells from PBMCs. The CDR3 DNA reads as TGTGCCAGCAGTGATCCTACGATCCCTAATGAAAAACTGTTTTTT. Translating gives CASSDPTIPNEKLFF.